Included here is one T cell receptor beta chain sequence, with context. Trimming took 0 bases from V and 4 from J, leaving 18 bases between them. Germline CDR1 reads MNHNS; CDR2 reads SASEGT. The CDR3 spans 17 residues. TCRdb's table, derived via immunoSEQ multiplex PCR, lists solely in-frame clones and lacks some. The data show 35,000 or so clones, approximately 89% seen once. These data come from a study of T cell changes during pregnancy in multiple sclerosis. This rearrangement joins TRBV6-1 to TRBJ1-2; perhaps TRBD1 as D (6 bases). This TCR derives from a female donor in good health, enrolled as a control in a pregnancy study. The sequencing used CD4+ T cells from peripheral blood mononuclear cells, collected after pregnancy. The CDR3 nucleotides read TGTGCCAGCAGTGAAGCGCGACAGGAGCGGCGAGGCTATGGCTACACCTTC. Its protein is CASSEARQERRGYGYTF.